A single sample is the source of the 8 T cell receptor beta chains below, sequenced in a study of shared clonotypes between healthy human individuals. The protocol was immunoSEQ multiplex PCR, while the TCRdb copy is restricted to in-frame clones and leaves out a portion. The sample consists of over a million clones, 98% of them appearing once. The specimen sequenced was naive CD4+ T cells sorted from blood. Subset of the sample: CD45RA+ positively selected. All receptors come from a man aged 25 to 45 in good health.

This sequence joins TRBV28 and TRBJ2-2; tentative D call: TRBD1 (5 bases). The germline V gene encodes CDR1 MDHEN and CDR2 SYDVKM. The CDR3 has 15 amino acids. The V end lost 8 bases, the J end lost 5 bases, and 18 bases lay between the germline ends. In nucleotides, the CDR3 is TGTGCCAGCCTTGCACAGGACCTGGGGACCGGGGAGCTGTTTTTT. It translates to CASLAQDLGTGELFF. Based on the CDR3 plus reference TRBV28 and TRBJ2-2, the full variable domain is DVKVTQSSRYLVKRTGEKVFLECVQDMDHENMFWYRQDPGLGLRLIYFSYDVKMKEKGDIPEGYSVSREKKERFSLILESASTNQTSMYLCASLAQDLGTGELFFGEGSRLTVL.

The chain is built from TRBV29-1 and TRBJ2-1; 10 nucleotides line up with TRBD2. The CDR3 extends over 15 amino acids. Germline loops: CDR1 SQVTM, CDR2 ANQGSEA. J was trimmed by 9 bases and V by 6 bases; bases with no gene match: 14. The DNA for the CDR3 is TGCAGCGTAGCCACTCTAGCGGGAGAGAGGGGTGAGCAGTTCTTC. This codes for CSVATLAGERGEQFF.

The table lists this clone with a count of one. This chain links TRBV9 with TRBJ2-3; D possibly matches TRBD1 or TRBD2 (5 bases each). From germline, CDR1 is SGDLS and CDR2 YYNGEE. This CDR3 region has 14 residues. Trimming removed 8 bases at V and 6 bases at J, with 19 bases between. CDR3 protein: CASNRLGVKDTQYF. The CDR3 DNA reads TGTGCCAGTAACCGGTTGGGGGTCAAGGATACGCAGTATTTT.

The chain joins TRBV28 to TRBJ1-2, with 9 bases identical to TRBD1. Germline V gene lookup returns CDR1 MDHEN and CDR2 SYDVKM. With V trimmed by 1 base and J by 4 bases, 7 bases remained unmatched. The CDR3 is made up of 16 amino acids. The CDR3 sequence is CASSLLFGTGRYGYTF. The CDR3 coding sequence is TGTGCCAGCAGTTTATTATTTGGGACAGGGCGCTATGGCTACACCTTC.

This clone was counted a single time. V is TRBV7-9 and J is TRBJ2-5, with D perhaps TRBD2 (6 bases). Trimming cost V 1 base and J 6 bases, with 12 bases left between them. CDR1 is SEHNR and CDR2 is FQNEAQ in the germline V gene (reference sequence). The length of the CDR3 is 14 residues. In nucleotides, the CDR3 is TGTGCCAGCAGCTTAGTCGGAGGGCCCCAGACCCAGTACTTC. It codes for CASSLVGGPQTQYF.

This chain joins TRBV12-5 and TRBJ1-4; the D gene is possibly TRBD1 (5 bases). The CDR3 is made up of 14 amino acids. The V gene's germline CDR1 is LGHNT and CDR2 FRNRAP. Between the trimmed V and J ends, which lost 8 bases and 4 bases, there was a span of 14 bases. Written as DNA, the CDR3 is TGTGCTAGTACGGGGACGGACGTTAATGAAAAACTGTTTTTT. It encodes CASTGTDVNEKLFF.

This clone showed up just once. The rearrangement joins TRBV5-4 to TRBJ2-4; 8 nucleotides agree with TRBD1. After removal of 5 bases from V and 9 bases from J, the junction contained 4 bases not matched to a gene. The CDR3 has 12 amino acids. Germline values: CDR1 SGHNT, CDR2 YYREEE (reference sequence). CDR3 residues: CASSLDRGIQYF. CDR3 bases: TGTGCCAGCAGTCTTGACAGGGGCATTCAGTACTTC.

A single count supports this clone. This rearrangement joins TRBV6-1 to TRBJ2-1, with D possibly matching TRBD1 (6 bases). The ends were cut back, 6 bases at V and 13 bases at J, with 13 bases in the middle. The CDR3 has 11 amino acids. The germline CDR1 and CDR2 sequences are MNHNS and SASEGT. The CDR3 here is CASRARQVQFF. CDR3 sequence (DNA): TGTGCCAGCAGAGCCAGACAGGTACAGTTCTTC.